This entry concerns a single T cell receptor (beta chain). Its cognate antigen is unknown. V shed 4 bases and J 5 bases; nucleotides not matched to a gene: 3. The germline V gene has CDR1 MNHEY and CDR2 SMNVEV (reference sequence). The CDR3 has 15 residues. These data originate in a study of OX40 agonist ivuxolimab in advanced cancers. About the research overall: The patients' treatment was ivuxolimab, an agonistic anti-OX40 (CD134) antibody. The study's findings and limits: Among the lowest peripheral clonal expansion occurred in 0.1-3.0 mg/kg partial responders. It was also the case that some nonresponders had low normalized T-cell clonal expansion.

The assay was immunoSEQ multiplex PCR, and TCRdb's table has in-frame clones only and misses some. Of around 95,000 clones listed, approximately 89% are singletons. The chain couples TRBV27 to TRBJ2-5; 14 bases map to TRBD2. The clonotype originates from an adult with an advanced solid tumor such as melanoma, head and neck, liver or kidney cancer. Specimen: CD4+ or CD8+ T cells sorted from blood, collected in a trial of the OX40 agonist ivuxolimab. The CDR3 spells CASSSGLAGGETQYF. CDR3 bases: TGTGCCAGCAGTTCTGGACTAGCGGGAGGCGAGACCCAGTACTTC.